One and the same sample provided the 30 T cell receptor beta chains below, sequenced in a study of T-cell reconstitution after alpha-beta-depleted transplantation in children. Unique molecular identifiers tagged the TCRbeta library. Each CDR3 protein is one row after TCRdb ran MiXCR on the PCR reads. Of fewer than 750,000 distinct CDR3 sequences in the sample, roughly a quarter were seen once. This sample comprised PBMCs, obtained before TCRalphabeta/CD19-depleted stem cell transplant. These receptors all come from a boy in the first two years of life with Wiskott-Aldrich syndrome, due to receive a stem cell transplant.

This clonotype is a singleton in its sample. The rearrangement joins TRBV7-9 to TRBJ2-1; D is possibly TRBD2 (5 bases). CDR1 and CDR2 (germline): SEHNR, FQNEAQ (reference sequence). Trimming removed 5 bases from V and 9 bases from J, with 17 bases in between. The CDR3 consists of 14 residues. CDR3 bases: TGTGCCAGCAGCCCCCCCCGGGAAGCCGGTGAGCAGTTCTTC. This encodes CASSPPREAGEQFF.

This clonotype was found a few times. J is TRBJ2-1 and V is TRBV4-2; unclear D gene. V lost 0 bases and J lost 5, with 14 bases in between. CDR3 size: 16 residues. Germline V lookup: CDR1 LGHNA, CDR2 YNFKEQ. The CDR3, as DNA: TGTGCCAGCAGCCAAGATCTTGACCGGAGAAACAATGAGCAGTTCTTC. Protein: CASSQDLDRRNNEQFF.

Only a few counts were recorded for this clonotype. This sequence joins TRBV2 and TRBJ2-1; the match to TRBD1 covers 8 bases. The CDR3 spans 15 residues. The V and J ends lost 6 bases and 6 bases, in that order; junction bases with no gene match: 10. CDR1 SNHLY and CDR2 FYNNEI come from the germline V gene. This CDR3 is CASSQDRVWGNEQFF. In DNA form, the CDR3 reads TGTGCCAGCAGCCAGGACAGGGTGTGGGGCAATGAGCAGTTCTTC.

This clonotype has just a few counts. The rearrangement uses TRBV12-3 or TRBV12-4 and TRBJ2-1; D ambiguous. Trimming stripped 3 bases from V and 3 bases from J, with 15 bases between. The CDR3 length is 16 residues. CDR3 loop: CASSFFLHAVYNEQFF. CDR3 bases: TGTGCCAGCAGTTTTTTTTTGCATGCTGTCTACAATGAGCAGTTCTTC.

The genes are TRBV7-8 and TRBJ1-4; D not certain. V lost 5 bases and J 7 bases, leaving 17 bases between the germline ends. Germline values: CDR1 SGHVS, CDR2 FQNEAQ. There are 15 residues in the CDR3. The CDR3 sequence: CASSALRVGGEKLFF. CDR3 nucleotides: TGTGCCAGCAGCGCGTTGAGGGTTGGTGGTGAAAAACTGTTTTTT.

The chain couples TRBV14 to TRBJ1-6; the D is unclear. The CDR3 has 13 amino acids. Deletions cut 3 bases from V and 12 bases from J, with 12 bases between. In germline, CDR1 is SGHDN, CDR2 FVKESK. DNA for the CDR3: TGTGCCAGCAGCCAGGCCGGGTACCGACCCCTCCACTTT. It encodes CASSQAGYRPLHF.

This clonotype has just a few counts. The chain uses TRBV20-1 and TRBJ2-1; D is uncertain. This CDR3 contains 13 residues. Trimming took off 3 bases at V and 0 bases at J, with 6 bases between the two ends. In germline, CDR1 is DFQATT, CDR2 SNEGSKA (reference sequence). The CDR3 DNA reads as TGCAGTGCTAGCCAGGTCTCCTACAATGAGCAGTTCTTC. Translated: CSASQVSYNEQFF.

CDR3 amino acids: CASSPGLANSGNTIYF. The CDR3 DNA follows: TGTGCCAGCAGCCCGGGACTGGCGAACTCTGGAAACACCATATATTTT. The V gene is TRBV14, the J gene TRBJ1-3; the D gene is possibly TRBD1 (5 bases). The ends were cut back, 4 bases at V and 0 bases at J, with 13 bases in the middle. In germline, CDR1 is SGHDN, CDR2 FVKESK. This CDR3 spans 16 amino acids.

The chain links TRBV5-1 to TRBJ2-6; 15 bases line up with TRBD2. The V segment lost 3 bases and the J segment 4 bases; nucleotides outside the gene matches: 8. This CDR3 region has 19 residues. CDR1 and CDR2 (germline): SGHRS, YFSETQ. CDR3 nucleotide sequence: TGCGCCAGCAGCTCATTTGGGACTAGCGGGAGGACCGGGGCCAACGTCCTGACTTTC. It yields the protein CASSSFGTSGRTGANVLTF.

The rearrangement joins TRBV5-1 to TRBJ1-4; 7 nucleotides agree with TRBD1. J was trimmed by 5 bases and V by 4 bases; bases with no gene match: 8. The CDR3 sequence is 15 residues long. Germline V gene sequence: CDR1 SGHRS, CDR2 YFSETQ. The CDR3 nucleotides are TGCGCCAGCAGCCCGTGGGACAGCCGGAATGAAAAACTGTTTTTT. This encodes CASSPWDSRNEKLFF. Full variable domain (remainder filled in from reference TRBV5-1 and TRBJ1-4): KAGVTQTPRYLIKTRGQQVTLSCSPISGHRSVSWYQQTPGQGLQFLFEYFSETQRNKGNFPGRFSGRQFSNSRSEMNVSTLELGDSALYLCASSPWDSRNEKLFFGSGTQLSVL.

In its sample, this clonotype was seen a few times. The gene calls are TRBV5-1 and TRBJ2-7; D is unclear. CDR3 size: 14 residues. Germline V gene lookup returns CDR1 SGHRS and CDR2 YFSETQ. Trimming took off 0 bases at V and 3 bases at J, with 10 bases between the two ends. Here the CDR3 reads CASSLEDDLYEQYF. The CDR3 DNA is TGCGCCAGCAGCTTGGAGGATGACCTCTACGAGCAGTACTTC. The full variable domain, in which reference TRBV5-1 and TRBJ2-7 provide the parts outside the CDR3, is KAGVTQTPRYLIKTRGQQVTLSCSPISGHRSVSWYQQTPGQGLQFLFEYFSETQRNKGNFPGRFSGRQFSNSRSEMNVSTLELGDSALYLCASSLEDDLYEQYFGPGTRLTVT.

This clonotype appeared a few times. The V call is TRBV29-1, the J call TRBJ2-5; unclear D gene. The CDR3 extends over 12 amino acids. Germline V lookup: CDR1 SQVTM, CDR2 ANQGSEA. Deletions cut 4 bases from V and 1 base from J, with 7 bases between. DNA of the CDR3: TGCAGCGTTGGGAACACCCAAGAGACCCAGTACTTC. It codes for CSVGNTQETQYF.

This rearrangement joins TRBV20-1 to TRBJ2-1; D ambiguous. CDR1 DFQATT and CDR2 SNEGSKA come from the germline V gene (reference sequence). V lost 1 base and J 4 bases, leaving 14 bases between the germline ends. This CDR3 spans 15 amino acids. CDR3 sequence (DNA): TGCAGTGCTAGAGCGGGTAGCCGAGGATACAATGAGCAGTTCTTC. Its translation: CSARAGSRGYNEQFF.

This sequence joins TRBV14 and TRBJ1-2; D not resolved. Germline V gene sequence: CDR1 SGHDN, CDR2 FVKESK. This CDR3 has 14 residues. The germline V and J ends were trimmed by 0 bases and 8 bases, with 13 bases remaining between them. CDR3 nucleotide sequence: TGTGCCAGCAGCCAAGATTCGTCCCGGTACGGCTACACCTTC. As protein: CASSQDSSRYGYTF.

The rearrangement links TRBV10-3 to TRBJ2-1; 16 positions match TRBD2. The CDR3 has 17 amino acids. Looked up from germline, CDR1 is ENHRY and CDR2 is SYGVKD. The junction had 11 bases not matched to a gene; V was cut back by 11 bases and J by 4 bases. The CDR3 nucleotides are TGTGCCTCTCGAGGGACTAGCGGGAGGGAAACATACAATGAGCAGTTCTTC. Its translation is CASRGTSGRETYNEQFF.

The chain is built from TRBV29-1 and TRBJ2-3; perhaps D is TRBD1 or TRBD2 (6 bases each). V lost 1 base to trimming and J lost 2 bases, with 10 bases between them. The CDR3 runs 14 residues. Germline V CDR1 and CDR2: SQVTM, ANQGSEA. The DNA of the CDR3 is TGCAGCGTTGAAGGGGGGCGGGACACAGATACGCAGTATTTT. It is translated as CSVEGGRDTDTQYF.

This clonotype was observed a few times. The rearrangement joins TRBV4-1 to TRBJ2-7; TRBD2 is a possible D gene (5 bases). The CDR3 is 15 amino acids. The germline V gene has CDR1 MGHRA and CDR2 YSYEKL. Trimming took off 1 base at V and 1 base at J, with 11 bases between the two ends. The CDR3 sequence is CASSQVFGNSYEQYF. As DNA, the CDR3 is TGCGCCAGCAGCCAAGTGTTCGGGAATTCCTACGAGCAGTACTTC.

This chain uses TRBV20-1 with TRBJ2-5, with D perhaps matching TRBD1 or TRBD2 (5 bases each). The CDR3 is 15 residues long. In germline, CDR1 is DFQATT, CDR2 SNEGSKA (reference sequence). Trimming removed 6 bases from V and 4 bases from J, with 21 bases in between. The DNA for the CDR3 is TGCAGTGCCCGGACATTATTTTCAGGAGGAGAGACCCAGTACTTC. It encodes CSARTLFSGGETQYF.

V gene TRBV5-4 combines with J gene TRBJ2-1; 10 bases map to TRBD2. The V segment lost 4 bases and the J segment 15 bases; nucleotides outside the gene matches: 19. The CDR3 covers 16 residues. CDR1 is SGHNT and CDR2 is YYREEE in the germline V gene (reference sequence). This CDR3 is CASSPFRGAGGPSLFF. The CDR3 bases are TGTGCCAGCAGCCCCTTCCGGGGAGCGGGAGGGCCGAGTCTGTTCTTC.

This clonotype was recorded a few times. V and J are TRBV5-1 and TRBJ2-2; D not resolved. Deletions cut 1 base from V and 2 bases from J, with 6 bases between. Germline CDR1 and CDR2: SGHRS and YFSETQ. The CDR3 extends over 14 amino acids. For the CDR3, the DNA is TGCGCCAGCAGCTTGTTCAGTAACACCGGGGAGCTGTTTTTT. This gives the protein CASSLFSNTGELFF.

The chain uses TRBV30 and TRBJ2-7; maybe TRBD2 (6 bases). The CDR3 is made up of 13 amino acids. CDR1 and CDR2 (germline): GTSNPN, SVGIG (reference sequence). V was shortened by 3 bases and J by 3 bases, with 12 bases between the two germline ends. CDR3 sequence: CAWRLRGGYEQYF. CDR3 in DNA: TGTGCCTGGAGGCTTAGGGGAGGCTACGAGCAGTACTTC.

This clonotype was detected a few times. The V gene is TRBV20-1, the J gene TRBJ2-7; TRBD2 agrees at 10 bases. J lost 4 bases, V lost 5 bases, and 8 bases had no gene match. CDR3 length: 14 amino acids. Germline V CDR1 and CDR2: DFQATT, SNEGSKA (reference sequence). CDR3: CSASSGTSVYEQYF. The DNA for the CDR3 is TGCAGTGCTTCCTCCGGGACTAGCGTTTACGAGCAGTACTTC.

This clonotype was counted only a few times. The chain is built from TRBV9 and TRBJ1-5, with 7 bases matching TRBD1. Germline-derived CDR1 and CDR2 are SGDLS and YYNGEE. CDR3 length equals 15 residues. V dropped 0 bases and J dropped 6; count of bases not matched to a gene: 6. CDR3 loop: CASSVGGTGVQPQHF. CDR3 coding DNA: TGTGCCAGCAGCGTAGGAGGTACAGGGGTTCAGCCCCAGCATTTT.

V gene TRBV5-1 combines with J gene TRBJ2-1, with 7 nucleotides matching TRBD2. The length of the CDR3 is 16 residues. CDR1 and CDR2 (germline): SGHRS, YFSETQ. V shed 0 bases, J shed 2 bases, and the junction held 5 bases outside the gene matches. CDR3 DNA sequence: TGCGCCAGCAGCTTGGATGGGACTACACCCTACAATGAGCAGTTCTTC. Translating it yields CASSLDGTTPYNEQFF.

The chain links TRBV2 to TRBJ1-2, with 7 bases identical to TRBD1. Germline-derived CDR1 and CDR2 are SNHLY and FYNNEI. J was trimmed by 7 bases and V by 5 bases; bases with no gene match: 10. This CDR3 region has 14 residues. This chain's CDR3 is CASSKTGKESGYTF. CDR3 sequence (DNA): TGTGCCAGCAGTAAGACAGGGAAGGAATCTGGCTACACCTTC.

This sequence joins TRBV10-3 and TRBJ2-5; D is ambiguous. Per the germline V gene, CDR1 is ENHRY and CDR2 is SYGVKD. The CDR3 is 13 residues long. Trimming cost V 2 bases and J 1 base, with 5 bases left between them. The CDR3 DNA follows: TGTGCCATCAGTGAGGCAGGCCAAGAGACCCAGTACTTC. Translated, it gives CAISEAGQETQYF.

The V call is TRBV20-1, the J call TRBJ1-4; maybe TRBD1 (5 bases). Trimming shortened V by 0 bases and J by 6 bases, and 17 bases separated the two germline ends. Germline assignment: CDR1 DFQATT and CDR2 SNEGSKA (reference sequence). The CDR3 has 16 amino acids. This CDR3 reads CSAREGVGRTDEKLFF. The CDR3 coding sequence is TGCAGTGCTAGAGAAGGGGTGGGTCGGACGGATGAAAAACTGTTTTTT.

The chain carries TRBV28 and TRBJ2-3, with no clear D. The germline gives CDR1 MDHEN, CDR2 SYDVKM. The CDR3 is 16 residues long. V was pared by 2 bases and J by 0 bases, with 12 bases between. The CDR3 protein is CASSLPGRLSTDTQYF. The CDR3 bases are TGTGCCAGCAGTTTACCCGGCAGACTGAGCACAGATACGCAGTATTTT. Combining the CDR3 with reference TRBV28 and TRBJ2-3 gives the whole variable domain DVKVTQSSRYLVKRTGEKVFLECVQDMDHENMFWYRQDPGLGLRLIYFSYDVKMKEKGDIPEGYSVSREKKERFSLILESASTNQTSMYLCASSLPGRLSTDTQYFGPGTRLTVL.

This clonotype was counted between two and nine times. This chain's CDR3 is CASSRLGGSGNEQFF. As DNA, the CDR3 is TGTGCCAGCAGCCGCCTCGGGGGCTCGGGCAATGAGCAGTTCTTC. The chain links TRBV3-1 to TRBJ2-1; D might be TRBD1 or TRBD2, each matching 6 bases. CDR1 is LGHDT and CDR2 is YNNKEL in the germline V gene (reference sequence). With 4 bases removed from V and 6 bases from J, the gap between germline ends came to 16 bases. The CDR3 spans 15 residues.

This clonotype was seen more than once but under ten times. The V and J genes are TRBV20-1 and TRBJ2-7; D unclear. Trimming cost V 3 bases and J 4 bases, with 13 bases left between them. Germline CDR1 is DFQATT and CDR2 is SNEGSKA (reference sequence). The CDR3 runs 13 residues. In nucleotides, the CDR3 is TGCAGTGCTAGTCCAGCAAAGGCTTACGAGCAGTACTTC. Translation gives CSASPAKAYEQYF.